Listed here are 10 T cell receptor beta chains from one sample, sequenced in a study of neurological immune-mediated disorders. TCRdb used MiXCR to reprocess the 5' RACE reads, holding one entry per CDR3 protein. The sample includes roughly 88,000 distinct CDR3 sequences, under 4.5% of them seen just once. Source material: PBMCs. The receptors stem from a woman in her forties or fifties with multiple sclerosis.

There are many counts of this clonotype. This chain connects TRBV19 to TRBJ1-5; a weak D match, TRBD1 (5 bases). This CDR3 is 15 amino acids long. The V gene's germline CDR1 is LNHDA and CDR2 SQIVND (reference sequence). Trimming removed 6 bases from V and 0 bases from J, with 12 bases in between. CDR3 nucleotides: TGTGCCAGTAGGAGGGGCCAGAATAGCAATCAGCCCCAGCATTTT. Its protein is CASRRGQNSNQPQHF.

There are many counts of this clonotype. CDR3 sequence: CASSPKETNYGYTF. The CDR3 DNA follows: TGTGCCAGCTCACCAAAGGAAACTAACTATGGCTACACCTTC. V is TRBV18 and J is TRBJ1-2; D remains ambiguous. The CDR3 is made up of 14 amino acids. The germline CDR1 and CDR2 sequences are KGHSH and LQKENI. V gave up 2 bases and J gave up 0 bases, with 7 bases separating them.

The V call is TRBV4-3, the J call TRBJ2-6; 7 nucleotides agree with TRBD2. With 1 base clipped from V and 2 bases from J, the junction kept 2 bases outside the gene matches. The germline V gene has CDR1 LGHNA and CDR2 YSLEER. The CDR3 covers 16 residues. As DNA, the CDR3 is TGCGCCAGCAGCCAAGCGGGGGGTCCTGGGGCCAACGTCCTGACTTTC. Its translation is CASSQAGGPGANVLTF.

Many counts were recorded for this clonotype. CDR3 bases: TGTGCCAGCAGCCAGGGGGGGGCGTACTACAATGAGCAGTTCTTC. This codes for CASSQGGAYYNEQFF. This chain joins TRBV7-2 and TRBJ2-1; D could derive from TRBD1 or TRBD2 (7 bases each). V dropped 5 bases and J dropped 3 bases, with 14 bases sitting between them. Germline V gives CDR1 SGHTA, CDR2 FQGNSA. This CDR3 spans 15 amino acids. The full variable domain, its missing parts supplied by reference TRBV7-2 and TRBJ2-1, is GAGVSQSPSNKVTEKGKDVELRCDPISGHTALYWYRQSLGQGLEFLIYFQGNSAPDKSGLPSDRFSAERTGGSVSTLTIQRTQQEDSAVYLCASSQGGAYYNEQFFGPGTRLTVL.

This clonotype was recorded at least ten times. The V and J genes are TRBV7-9 and TRBJ2-1; a possible D gene is TRBD1 (5 bases). The CDR3 spans 13 residues. Germline V gene data show CDR1 as SEHNR and CDR2 as FQNEAQ (reference sequence). V lost 3 bases, J lost 9 bases, and 12 bases lay in between. The CDR3 coding sequence is TGTGCCAGCAGCTTCAGGGTTGTGGCTGAGCAGTTCTTC. Amino acid sequence: CASSFRVVAEQFF.

This clonotype was seen at least ten times. In DNA, the CDR3 is TGTGCCACCAGCAGAGATTTGGGGGCCACCTACGAGCAGTACTTC. This translates into CATSRDLGATYEQYF. This chain links TRBV15 with TRBJ2-7; weak D call: TRBD1 (6 bases). Germline V gene lookup returns CDR1 LNHNV and CDR2 YYDKDF (reference sequence). V shed 0 bases and J shed 2 bases, with 11 bases lying between them. This CDR3 contains 15 residues.

This clonotype was observed at least ten times. This may stem from a read error, because a much larger clone lies one nucleotide away. The CDR3 ends on some other residue instead of the conserved phenylalanine or tryptophan, so this is likely a read error. This chain connects TRBV12-3 or TRBV12-4 to TRBJ1-3, with 8 bases lining up with TRBD1. The ends lost 3 bases at V and 2 bases at J; junction bases unmatched: 3. This CDR3 comprises 15 residues. The CDR3 protein is CASSLDRATGNTIYC. The DNA of the CDR3 is TGTGCCAGCAGTTTGGACAGGGCTACTGGAAACACCATATATTGT.

This clonotype has at least ten counts. This chain connects TRBV5-1 to TRBJ2-2, with unresolved D. Germline CDR1 and CDR2: SGHRS and YFSETQ. The CDR3 is 16 residues long. Trimming shortened V by 4 bases and J by 7 bases, and 20 bases separated the two germline ends. The CDR3 spells CASSLTSQARFGELFF. CDR3 coding DNA: TGCGCCAGCAGCCTGACTTCCCAGGCGCGCTTCGGGGAGCTGTTTTTT.

There are many counts of this clonotype. The genes are TRBV7-8 and TRBJ2-7, with D hard to call. Between the trimmed V and J ends, which lost 4 bases and 3 bases, there was a span of 13 bases. Germline CDR1 is SGHVS and CDR2 is FQNEAQ. The CDR3 has 14 residues. The CDR3 spells CASSSSGPLYEQYF. CDR3 DNA sequence: TGTGCCAGCAGCTCCTCCGGGCCCCTCTACGAGCAGTACTTC.

This clonotype showed up just a few times. CDR3 sequence: CASSLRGLAGLGETQYF. The CDR3 DNA reads TGTGCCAGCAGCTTGAGGGGACTAGCGGGCTTGGGGGAGACCCAGTACTTC. The chain carries TRBV5-5 and TRBJ2-5; 12 nucleotides line up with TRBD2. The CDR3 has 17 amino acids. Germline V CDR1 and CDR2: SGHKS, YYEKEE (reference sequence). V was clipped by 1 base and J by 5 bases; unmatched bases: 9. The full variable domain, its missing parts supplied by reference TRBV5-5 and TRBJ2-5, is DAGVTQSPTHLIKTRGQQVTLRCSPISGHKSVSWYQQVLGQGPQFIFQYYEKEERGRGNFPDRFSARQFPNYSSELNVNALLLGDSALYLCASSLRGLAGLGETQYFGPGTRLLVL.